The 10 T cell receptor beta chains reported below all come from one sample, sequenced in a study of T cells after yellow fever vaccination (dated 2019 in TCRdb). What the treatment or condition label conveys for this sample: live attenuated yellow fever vaccine strain. The method behind the library was 5' RACE. The sequencing machine was an Illumina HiSeq 2500. TCRdb itself trimmed the public reads at Q25 with fastp, ran MiXCR and retained productive beta chains. For every CDR3 protein sequence, its rows merge into one entry that carries the most common genes and DNA. This sample has 200,000 to 250,000 distinct CDR3 sequences in its table, and 6.9% of those were observed once. Clones ranked in the top ten supply approximately 0.85% of the sample. The sample in question was CD4+ T cells sorted from PBMCs, obtained 15 days after the yellow fever booster vaccination. Every receptor here comes from a man aged 25 to 40 who received the YFV17D yellow fever vaccine.

This clonotype was recorded many times. The chain couples TRBV7-3 to TRBJ1-1, with TRBD1 as a possible D gene (5 bases). The V gene's germline CDR1 is SGHTA and CDR2 FQGTGA. The CDR3 is 13 residues long. With 5 bases removed from V and 1 base from J, the gap between germline ends came to 8 bases. The CDR3: CASSRQQNTEAFF. The CDR3 nucleotides are TGTGCCAGCAGCCGACAGCAGAACACTGAAGCTTTCTTT.

There are a few counts of this clonotype. This chain uses TRBV7-2 with TRBJ2-1; 8 nucleotides align to TRBD1. The germline V gene has CDR1 SGHTA and CDR2 FQGNSA. The CDR3 is 15 amino acids. The trim removed 5 bases at V and 0 bases at J, leaving 3 bases unmatched. CDR3 in DNA: TGTGCCAGCAGCCAGCAGGGGGCCTCCTACAATGAGCAGTTCTTC. It specifies CASSQQGASYNEQFF.

The sample holds a few counts of this clonotype. The chain couples TRBV7-3 to TRBJ2-2; D remains unclear. V was clipped by 1 base and J by 2 bases, with 11 bases between them. The length of the CDR3 is 16 residues. The germline gives CDR1 SGHTA, CDR2 FQGTGA. The CDR3 region has the DNA TGTGCCAGCAGCTTAAATGACCCAACCAACACCGGGGAGCTGTTTTTT. It is translated as CASSLNDPTNTGELFF.

This clonotype came up many times. The rearrangement joins TRBV10-2 to TRBJ1-2; weak D call: TRBD1 (5 bases). Germline V CDR1 and CDR2: WSHSY, SAAADI. The CDR3 is made up of 14 amino acids. The V end lost 5 bases, the J end lost 4 bases, and 14 bases lay between the germline ends. In DNA form, the CDR3 reads TGCGCCAGCAGTAGTGAGGGGCGCGGCTATGGCTACACCTTC. Translation gives CASSSEGRGYGYTF.

This clonotype turned up a few times. The J gene is TRBJ2-3, the V gene TRBV25-1; TRBD2 matches at 10 bases. The germline V gene has CDR1 MGHDK and CDR2 SYGVNS. V was clipped by 8 bases and J by 0 bases; unmatched bases: 11. There are 17 residues in the CDR3. CDR3 in amino acids: CASSSSGRPTSTDTQYF. CDR3 DNA sequence: TGTGCCAGCTCGAGTAGCGGGAGGCCGACTAGCACAGATACGCAGTATTTT.

This clonotype was counted many times. This chain uses TRBV7-6 with TRBJ2-1, with 9 nucleotides matching TRBD2. With 5 bases clipped from V and 5 bases from J, the junction kept 7 bases outside the gene matches. The V gene's germline CDR1 is SGHVS and CDR2 FNYEAQ. This CDR3 is built from 15 residues. CDR3 protein: CASSPLRTSDNEQFF. The CDR3 DNA reads as TGTGCCAGCAGCCCCTTAAGGACTAGCGACAATGAGCAGTTCTTC. Complete variable domain (other parts from reference TRBV7-6 and TRBJ2-1): GAGVSQSPRYKVTKRGQDVALRCDPISGHVSLYWYRQALGQGPEFLTYFNYEAQQDKSGLPNDRFSAERPEGSISTLTIQRTEQRDSAMYRCASSPLRTSDNEQFFGPGTRLTVL.

Only a few counts were recorded for this clonotype. The V and J genes are TRBV6-1 and TRBJ2-5, with D unclear. Trimming left V 2 bases short and J 2 bases short, with 12 bases between. The germline gives CDR1 MNHNS, CDR2 SASEGT. This CDR3 has 15 amino acids. As DNA, the CDR3 is TGTGCCAGCAGTGAAAACATATCTCTTCAAGAGACCCAGTACTTC. Translated, it gives CASSENISLQETQYF.

This clonotype was counted only a few times. V usage is TRBV11-2 and J usage is TRBJ2-3; D gene uncertain. Per the germline V gene, CDR1 is SGHAT and CDR2 is FQNNGV. CDR3 length equals 13 residues. Between the trimmed V and J ends, which lost 2 bases and 6 bases, there was a span of 9 bases. CDR3 in amino acids: CASSLKSGDTQYF. CDR3 sequence (DNA): TGTGCCAGCAGCTTAAAATCGGGCGATACGCAGTATTTT.

The sample holds many counts of this clonotype. The chain employs TRBV27 and TRBJ1-5; D remains ambiguous. CDR3 length: 13 residues. The V end was cut by 4 bases, the J end by 0 bases, with 4 bases between. Germline assignment: CDR1 MNHEY and CDR2 SMNVEV (reference sequence). CDR3 coding DNA: TGTGCCAGCAGTTCTTATAGCAATCAGCCCCAGCATTTT. It translates to CASSSYSNQPQHF.

There are a few counts of this clonotype. The V call is TRBV29-1, the J call TRBJ2-7; 9 nucleotides match TRBD1. Germline CDR1 and CDR2: SQVTM and ANQGSEA. V gave up 7 bases and J gave up 6 bases; unmatched junction bases: 4. This CDR3 is built from 11 residues. The CDR3 loop is CSGRTGVEQYF. CDR3 coding DNA: TGCAGCGGGCGGACAGGGGTCGAGCAGTACTTC.